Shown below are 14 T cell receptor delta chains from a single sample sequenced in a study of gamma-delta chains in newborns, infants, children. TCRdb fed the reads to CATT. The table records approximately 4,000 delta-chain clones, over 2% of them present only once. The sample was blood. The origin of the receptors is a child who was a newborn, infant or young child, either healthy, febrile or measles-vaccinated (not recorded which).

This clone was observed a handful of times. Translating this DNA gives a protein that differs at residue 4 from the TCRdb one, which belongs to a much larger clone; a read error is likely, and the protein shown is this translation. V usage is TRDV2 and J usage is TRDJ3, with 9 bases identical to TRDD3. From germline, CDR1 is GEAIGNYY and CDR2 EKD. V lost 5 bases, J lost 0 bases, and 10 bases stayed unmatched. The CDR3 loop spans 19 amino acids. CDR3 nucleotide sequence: TGTGCCTGTGTCACGTTGAACTGGGGGAGCTCCTGGGACACCCGACAGATGTTTTTC. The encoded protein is CACVTLNWGSSWDTRQMFF.

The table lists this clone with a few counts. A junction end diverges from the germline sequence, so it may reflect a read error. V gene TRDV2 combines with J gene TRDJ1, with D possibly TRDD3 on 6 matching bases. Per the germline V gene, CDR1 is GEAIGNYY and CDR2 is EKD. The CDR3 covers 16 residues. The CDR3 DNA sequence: TGTGCCTGTGACTCCTTCGGGGGACCCTACACCGATAAACCCATCTTT. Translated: CACDSFGGPYTDKPIF.

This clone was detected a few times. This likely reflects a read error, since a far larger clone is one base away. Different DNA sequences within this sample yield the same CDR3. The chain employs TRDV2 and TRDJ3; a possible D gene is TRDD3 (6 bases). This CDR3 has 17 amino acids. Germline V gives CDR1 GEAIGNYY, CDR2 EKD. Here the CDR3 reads CACDTVLGSWDTRQMFF. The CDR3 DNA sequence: TGTGCCTGCGACACCGTACTGGGCTCCTGGGACACCCGACAGATGTTTTTC.

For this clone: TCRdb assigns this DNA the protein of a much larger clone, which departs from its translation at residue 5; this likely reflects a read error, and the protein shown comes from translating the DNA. The CDR3 loop reads CACDSVLGDSWDTRQMFF. CDR3 coding DNA: TGTGCCTGTGACTCCGTACTGGGGGACTCCTGGGACACCCGACAGATGTTTTTC. The chain joins TRDV2 to TRDJ3; 9 bases are a match to TRDD3. The CDR3 extends over 18 amino acids. Trimming cost V 3 bases and J 0 bases; bases outside gene matches: 5. Germline CDR1 and CDR2: GEAIGNYY and EKD.

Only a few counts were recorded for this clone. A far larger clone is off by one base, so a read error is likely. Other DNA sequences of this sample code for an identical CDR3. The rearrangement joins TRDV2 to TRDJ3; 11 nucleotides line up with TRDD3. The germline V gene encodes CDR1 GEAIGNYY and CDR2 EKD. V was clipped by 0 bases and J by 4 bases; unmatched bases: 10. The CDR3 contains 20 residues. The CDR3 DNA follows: TGTGCCTGTGACACCGTACTGGGGGATAAAAGCTCTTGGGACACCCGACAGATGTTTTTC. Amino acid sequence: CACDTVLGDKSSWDTRQMFF.

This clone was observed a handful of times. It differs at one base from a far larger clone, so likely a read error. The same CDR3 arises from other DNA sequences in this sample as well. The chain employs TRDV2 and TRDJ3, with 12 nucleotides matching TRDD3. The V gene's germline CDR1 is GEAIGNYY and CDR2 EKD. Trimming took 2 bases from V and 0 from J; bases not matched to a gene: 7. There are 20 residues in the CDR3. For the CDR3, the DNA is TGTGCCTGTGACAGGCTGGGGGATACGCGGAGCTCCTGGGACACCCGACAGATGTTTTTC. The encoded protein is CACDRLGDTRSSWDTRQMFF.

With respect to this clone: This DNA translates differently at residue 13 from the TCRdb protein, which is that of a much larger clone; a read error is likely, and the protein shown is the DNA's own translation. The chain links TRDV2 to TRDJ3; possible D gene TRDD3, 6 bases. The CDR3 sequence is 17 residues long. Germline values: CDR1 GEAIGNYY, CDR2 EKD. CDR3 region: CACDTWDSSWDTQQMFF. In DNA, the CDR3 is TGTGCCTGTGACACCTGGGATAGCTCCTGGGACACCCAACAGATGTTTTTC.

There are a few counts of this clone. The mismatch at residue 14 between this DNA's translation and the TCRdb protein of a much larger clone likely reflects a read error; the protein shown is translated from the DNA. The CDR3 DNA reads TGTGCCTGTGACAGTACTGGGAGCTCCTGGGACACCCGACGGATGTTTTTC. Residues: CACDSTGSSWDTRRMFF. The J gene is TRDJ3, the V gene TRDV2, with D possibly matching TRDD3 (6 bases). The CDR3 is 17 residues long. Germline V gene data show CDR1 as GEAIGNYY and CDR2 as EKD.

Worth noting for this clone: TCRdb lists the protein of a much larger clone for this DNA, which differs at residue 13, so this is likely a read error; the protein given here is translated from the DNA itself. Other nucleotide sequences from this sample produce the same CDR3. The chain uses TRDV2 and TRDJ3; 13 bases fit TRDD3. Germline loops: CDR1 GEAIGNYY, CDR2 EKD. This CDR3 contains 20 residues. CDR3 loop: CACDKVLGDTRSRDTRQMFF. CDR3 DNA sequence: TGTGCCTGTGATAAGGTACTGGGGGATACGCGCTCCCGGGACACCCGACAGATGTTTTTC.

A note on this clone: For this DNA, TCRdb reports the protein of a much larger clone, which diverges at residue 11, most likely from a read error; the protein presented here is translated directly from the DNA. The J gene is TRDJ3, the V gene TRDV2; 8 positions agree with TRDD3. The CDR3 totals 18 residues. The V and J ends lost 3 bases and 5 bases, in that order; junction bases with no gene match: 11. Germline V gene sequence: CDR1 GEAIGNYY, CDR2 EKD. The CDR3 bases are TGTGCCTGTGACTTACTGGGGGCTACCGCCCGGGACACCCGACAGATGTTTTTC. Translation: CACDLLGATARDTRQMFF.

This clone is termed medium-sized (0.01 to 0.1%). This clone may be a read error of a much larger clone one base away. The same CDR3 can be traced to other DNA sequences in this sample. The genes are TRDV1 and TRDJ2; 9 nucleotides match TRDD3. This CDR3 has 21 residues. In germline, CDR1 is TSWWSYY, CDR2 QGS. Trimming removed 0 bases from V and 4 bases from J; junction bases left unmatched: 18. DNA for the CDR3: TGTGCTCTTGGGGAACTCGGGCTTCCCCCGGCGCTGGGGGATTCGACAGCACAACTCTTCTTT. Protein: CALGELGLPPALGDSTAQLFF.

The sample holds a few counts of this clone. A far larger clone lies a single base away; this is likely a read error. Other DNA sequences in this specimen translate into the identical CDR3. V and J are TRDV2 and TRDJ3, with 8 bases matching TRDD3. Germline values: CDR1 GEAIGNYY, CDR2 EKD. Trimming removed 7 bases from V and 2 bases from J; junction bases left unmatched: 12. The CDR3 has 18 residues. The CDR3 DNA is TGTGCCTGCGACTTACTGGGGGCTACCGCCTGGGACACCCGACAGATGTTTTTC. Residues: CACDLLGATAWDTRQMFF.

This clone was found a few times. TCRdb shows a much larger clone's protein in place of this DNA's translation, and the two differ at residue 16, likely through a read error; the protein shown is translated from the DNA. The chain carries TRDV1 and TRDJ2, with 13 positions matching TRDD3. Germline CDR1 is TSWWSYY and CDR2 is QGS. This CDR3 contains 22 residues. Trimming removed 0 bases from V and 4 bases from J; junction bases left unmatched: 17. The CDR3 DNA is TGTGCTCTTGGGGAACTACATCCATTCCCTTACTGGGGGATACGGGCGACAGCACAACTCTTCTTT. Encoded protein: CALGELHPFPYWGIRATAQLFF.

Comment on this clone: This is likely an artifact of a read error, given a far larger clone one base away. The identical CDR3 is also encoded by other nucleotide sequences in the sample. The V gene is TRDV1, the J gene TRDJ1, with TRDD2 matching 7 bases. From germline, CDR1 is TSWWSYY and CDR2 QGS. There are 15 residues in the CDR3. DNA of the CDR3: TGTGCTCTTGGGGGCGTTCCTACCTACACCGATAAACTCATCTTC. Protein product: CALGGVPTYTDKLIF.